These 32 T cell receptor beta chains originate from one sample sequenced in a study of spatial heterogeneity in lung cancer. TCRdb analysed the 5' RACE reads with MiXCR anew, one entry per CDR3 protein. Of tens of thousands of distinct CDR3 sequences listed, approximately 12% were seen once; the top ten hold approximately 39%. Time point denoted: sample taken at primary tumor resection. Unsorted whole RNA from tumor, nontumor lung or frozen PBMC underwent sequencing. The specimen was PBMCs, collected at surgery. The receptors were gathered from a male donor with early-stage non-small cell lung cancer.

This clonotype has a handful of counts. The J gene is TRBJ2-1, the V gene TRBV10-2; 8 bases map to TRBD1. Germline V CDR1 and CDR2: WSHSY, SAAADI. The CDR3 loop spans 13 amino acids. Trimming removed 1 base from V and 8 bases from J; junction bases left unmatched: 1. CDR3 amino acids: CASSEWDRHEQFF. The CDR3 DNA reads as TGCGCCAGCAGTGAGTGGGACAGGCATGAGCAGTTCTTC.

This clonotype was detected only a few times. This chain uses TRBV6-1 with TRBJ1-1; TRBD1 matches 9 bases. The V segment lost 2 bases and the J segment 7 bases; nucleotides outside the gene matches: 8. CDR3 length: 15 amino acids. The germline gives CDR1 MNHNS, CDR2 SASEGT. As DNA, the CDR3 is TGTGCCAGCAGTGAATGGGACAGGGCAAAGATTGAAGCTTTCTTT. Translated: CASSEWDRAKIEAFF.

This chain joins TRBV12-3 or TRBV12-4 and TRBJ2-3; no clear D gene. V was pared by 1 base and J by 0 bases, with 8 bases between. The CDR3 is 15 amino acids. CDR3 in DNA: TGTGCCAGCAGTTTAGGGTTGCCTAGCACAGATACGCAGTATTTT. Protein product: CASSLGLPSTDTQYF.

To note about this clonotype: A much larger clonotype is one base distant, so this may be a read error. The chain links TRBV7-9 to TRBJ2-3; the D gene could be TRBD1 or TRBD2 (5 bases each). Germline CDR1 reads SEHNR; CDR2 reads FQNEAQ (reference sequence). CDR3 size: 15 residues. CDR3 DNA: TGTGCCAGCAGCTTGGATTGGGGGATAACAGAAACGCAGTATTTT. It is translated as CASSLDWGITETQYF.

The rearrangement uses TRBV5-1 and TRBJ1-2; 8 bases are a match to TRBD1. In germline, CDR1 is SGHRS, CDR2 YFSETQ. The junction had 6 bases not matched to a gene; V was cut back by 4 bases and J by 4 bases. The CDR3 sequence is 14 residues long. The DNA for the CDR3 is TGCGCCAGCAGCCCACCGGGACAGGCCTATGGCTACACCTTC. Encoded protein: CASSPPGQAYGYTF.

This clonotype appeared a few times. This rearrangement joins TRBV5-4 to TRBJ2-5; D remains unclear. This CDR3 contains 14 residues. Germline CDR1 reads SGHNT; CDR2 reads YYREEE (reference sequence). V gave up 4 bases and J gave up 1 base, with 11 bases separating them. The CDR3 nucleotides read TGTGCCAGCAGCGGAAGTCGGTCCCAAGAGACCCAGTACTTC. Translated, it gives CASSGSRSQETQYF.

There are a few counts of this clonotype. The chain employs TRBV5-1 and TRBJ2-2; 10 bases are a match to TRBD1. Germline assignment: CDR1 SGHRS and CDR2 YFSETQ. With V trimmed by 4 bases and J by 4 bases, 7 bases remained unmatched. The CDR3 is made up of 16 amino acids. CDR3 in DNA: TGCGCCAGCAGCCTCCGGGACAGGGGCTCCACCGGGGAGCTGTTTTTT. Its translation: CASSLRDRGSTGELFF. The full variable domain, with the rest looked up from reference TRBV5-1 and TRBJ2-2, is KAGVTQTPRYLIKTRGQQVTLSCSPISGHRSVSWYQQTPGQGLQFLFEYFSETQRNKGNFPGRFSGRQFSNSRSEMNVSTLELGDSALYLCASSLRDRGSTGELFFGEGSRLTVL.

This clonotype was recorded a few times. The chain links TRBV7-2 to TRBJ2-3; D is possibly TRBD2 (6 bases). Trimming pared 5 bases from V and 2 bases from J, leaving 14 bases between. Germline CDR1 SGHTA, CDR2 FQGNSA. CDR3 size: 15 residues. CDR3 sequence: CASSPLAGITDTQYF. The CDR3 nucleotides are TGTGCCAGCAGCCCATTGGCGGGGATCACAGATACGCAGTATTTT.

A few counts support this clonotype. The V and J genes are TRBV24-1 and TRBJ2-5; D is undetermined. Between the trimmed V and J ends, which lost 0 bases and 5 bases, there was a span of 15 bases. The CDR3 has 16 amino acids. The germline CDR1 and CDR2 sequences are KGHDR and SFDVKD. The CDR3 loop reads CATSDLHGQARETQYF. CDR3 bases: TGTGCCACCAGTGATTTGCATGGGCAGGCTAGGGAGACCCAGTACTTC.

This clonotype was detected many times. The chain carries TRBV29-1 and TRBJ2-2; D is ambiguous. The CDR3 contains 15 residues. Germline V gives CDR1 SQVTM, CDR2 ANQGSEA. V lost 2 bases, J lost 3 bases, and 13 bases lay in between. The CDR3 sequence: CSVETGSSHTGELFF. The CDR3 coding sequence is TGCAGCGTTGAAACTGGGTCGTCACACACCGGGGAGCTGTTTTTT.

The rearrangement joins TRBV19 to TRBJ2-1; 9 positions match TRBD2. With 7 bases clipped from V and 4 bases from J, the junction kept 8 bases outside the gene matches. The CDR3 covers 15 residues. The germline gives CDR1 LNHDA, CDR2 SQIVND (reference sequence). CDR3 DNA: TGTGCCAGTAAAAGGGCGGGAGGGCCATACAATGAGCAGTTCTTC. This translates into CASKRAGGPYNEQFF.

This chain connects TRBV12-3 or TRBV12-4 to TRBJ1-2, with 9 bases lining up with TRBD1. CDR3 length equals 13 residues. Trimming at V came to 5 bases and at J to 7 bases, leaving 5 bases not matched to a gene. CDR3 in DNA: TGTGCCAGCAGTCCCCGGACAGGGGCTGGCTACACCTTC. Protein: CASSPRTGAGYTF.

This clonotype showed up many times. V gene TRBV10-3 combines with J gene TRBJ2-1; D remains unclear. Germline-derived CDR1 and CDR2 are ENHRY and SYGVKD. Trimming cost V 2 bases and J 4 bases, with 3 bases left between them. The length of the CDR3 is 12 residues. The CDR3 spells CAISELYNEQFF. In nucleotides, the CDR3 is TGTGCCATCAGTGAGCTTTACAATGAGCAGTTCTTC.

This clonotype occurred a few times. The genes are TRBV2 and TRBJ1-5, with D unclear. There are 14 residues in the CDR3. Germline CDR1 is SNHLY and CDR2 is FYNNEI. Trimming pared 6 bases from V and 7 bases from J, leaving 16 bases between. CDR3 sequence reads: CASRPNGPRQPQHF. CDR3 bases: TGTGCCAGCAGGCCGAACGGTCCCCGACAGCCCCAGCATTTT.

The sample holds many counts of this clonotype. The chain combines TRBV10-3 with TRBJ1-2; TRBD1 agrees at 7 bases. The length of the CDR3 is 13 residues. Germline values: CDR1 ENHRY, CDR2 SYGVKD. The trim removed 6 bases at V and 8 bases at J, leaving 9 bases unmatched. As DNA, the CDR3 is TGTGCCATCAGCGGGACAGAGATATTCGGCTACACCTTC. Its translation: CAISGTEIFGYTF.

This chain connects TRBV6-6 to TRBJ2-7, with 9 bases that match TRBD2. This CDR3 is 18 amino acids long. The V segment lost 4 bases and the J segment 4 bases; nucleotides outside the gene matches: 17. Germline V gene sequence: CDR1 MNHNY, CDR2 SVGAGI (reference sequence). CDR3 in DNA: TGTGCCAGCAGTTCCCCCGTGGGGCGAGCGGGGGGAGGATACGAGCAGTACTTC. Translating gives CASSSPVGRAGGGYEQYF.

In its sample, this clonotype was seen many times. The chain carries TRBV24-1 and TRBJ2-1; 8 positions match TRBD2. The CDR3 is made up of 17 amino acids. Germline assignment: CDR1 KGHDR and CDR2 SFDVKD. After removal of 5 bases from V and 3 bases from J, the junction contained 11 bases not matched to a gene. CDR3 region: CATSGGGAGDRYNEQFF. CDR3 sequence (DNA): TGTGCCACCAGTGGGGGGGGAGCGGGAGATCGCTACAATGAGCAGTTCTTC.

Only a few counts were recorded for this clonotype. The chain is built from TRBV9 and TRBJ2-2; 14 bases match TRBD2. V gave up 3 bases and J gave up 4 bases; unmatched junction bases: 5. Germline loops: CDR1 SGDLS, CDR2 YYNGEE. The CDR3 totals 17 residues. The CDR3 loop reads CASSEGLAGESTGELFF. CDR3 DNA sequence: TGTGCCAGCAGCGAGGGACTAGCGGGAGAGAGCACCGGGGAGCTGTTTTTT.

This clonotype was seen only a few times. The J gene is TRBJ2-1, the V gene TRBV7-9; TRBD2 matches 8 bases. This CDR3 has 16 amino acids. Trimming took 5 bases from V and 2 from J; bases not matched to a gene: 8. Per germline, CDR1 SEHNR and CDR2 FQNEAQ (reference sequence). CDR3 region: CASSPSGGGPYNEQFF. The DNA of the CDR3 is TGTGCCAGCAGCCCATCGGGAGGGGGACCCTACAATGAGCAGTTCTTC.

CDR3 amino acids: CSARDHLAGGPREQFF. The CDR3, as DNA: TGCAGTGCTAGAGATCACCTAGCGGGAGGGCCTCGGGAGCAGTTCTTC. The gene calls are TRBV20-1 and TRBJ2-1; 12 positions match TRBD2. The CDR3 has 16 amino acids. Per germline, CDR1 DFQATT and CDR2 SNEGSKA (reference sequence). The V and J ends lost 0 bases and 10 bases, in that order; junction bases with no gene match: 10.

Ten or more counts support this clonotype. The rearrangement joins TRBV7-6 to TRBJ2-1, with TRBD2 matching over 13 bases. V lost 5 bases, J lost 6 bases, and 4 bases stayed unmatched. Germline V gene data show CDR1 as SGHVS and CDR2 as FNYEAQ. The CDR3 loop spans 15 amino acids. The CDR3, as DNA: TGTGCCAGCAGCGCCGGGACTAGCGGGGTCAATGAGCAGTTCTTC. It codes for CASSAGTSGVNEQFF.

This clonotype was seen repeatedly, ten times or more. The chain joins TRBV7-2 to TRBJ1-2; D remains unclear. V lost 3 bases, J lost 8 bases, and 16 bases lay in between. There are 14 residues in the CDR3. The germline gives CDR1 SGHTA, CDR2 FQGNSA. CDR3 sequence: CASSFEARMQGYTF. The CDR3 region has the DNA TGTGCCAGCAGCTTCGAGGCGCGGATGCAAGGCTACACCTTC.

This clonotype showed up many times. J is TRBJ2-6 and V is TRBV5-1, with D unresolved. Germline V CDR1 and CDR2: SGHRS, YFSETQ. Trimming took off 5 bases at V and 0 bases at J, with 9 bases between the two ends. The CDR3 runs 15 residues. CDR3: CASRPISSGANVLTF. The CDR3 nucleotides read TGCGCCAGCAGACCGATCAGCTCTGGGGCCAACGTCCTGACTTTC.

This clonotype was seen repeatedly, ten times or more. The V and J genes are TRBV6-2 or TRBV6-3 and TRBJ2-5; TRBD1 is a possible D gene (6 bases). Trimming took off 5 bases at V and 1 base at J, with 11 bases between the two ends. Per germline, CDR1 MNHEY and CDR2 SVGEGT. The CDR3 has 14 amino acids. The CDR3 DNA sequence: TGTGCCAGCAGTGGAACAGGGACCCAAGAGACCCAGTACTTC. It is translated as CASSGTGTQETQYF.

This clonotype came up many times. V is TRBV7-9 and J is TRBJ2-3; D ambiguous. Germline loops: CDR1 SEHNR, CDR2 FQNEAQ (reference sequence). The CDR3 runs to 11 residues. The V end lost 5 bases, the J end lost 14 bases, and 14 bases lay between the germline ends. The CDR3 sequence is CASSPAGRMYF. The CDR3 DNA follows: TGTGCCAGCAGCCCGGCTGGTCGGATGTATTTT.

This clonotype has more than one count but fewer than ten. The V gene is TRBV18, the J gene TRBJ2-5; D is ambiguous. The CDR3 contains 12 residues. V was shortened by 0 bases and J by 5 bases, with 4 bases between the two germline ends. Germline V lookup: CDR1 KGHSH, CDR2 LQKENI. The chain's CDR3 is CASSPPSETQYF. CDR3 in DNA: TGTGCCAGCTCACCACCTAGTGAGACCCAGTACTTC.

This clonotype was seen just once. The chain is built from TRBV18 and TRBJ1-1, with D hard to call. Deletions cut 4 bases from V and 4 bases from J, with 10 bases between. Per germline, CDR1 KGHSH and CDR2 LQKENI. This CDR3 region has 13 residues. The CDR3 here is CASSLQFATEAFF. CDR3 nucleotides: TGTGCCAGCTCACTTCAATTTGCCACTGAAGCTTTCTTT. The full variable domain, with the rest looked up from reference TRBV18 and TRBJ1-1, is NAGVMQNPRHLVRRRGQEARLRCSPMKGHSHVYWYRQLPEEGLKFMVYLQKENIIDESGMPKERFSAEFPKEGPSILRIQQVVRGDSAAYFCASSLQFATEAFFGQGTRLTVV.

This clonotype was detected a few times. The chain carries TRBV4-1 and TRBJ1-4; D gene ambiguous. Trimming stripped 3 bases from V and 7 bases from J, with 15 bases between. Germline CDR1 and CDR2: MGHRA and YSYEKL. The CDR3 has 15 residues. Written as DNA, the CDR3 is TGCGCCAGCAGCCATGGTGGAGGGCGAATTGAAAAACTGTTTTTT. Protein product: CASSHGGGRIEKLFF.

The sample holds a few counts of this clonotype. The CDR3 nucleotides are TGCAGTGCTAGTCAGGGGGACAATCAGCCCCAGCATTTT. Encoded protein: CSASQGDNQPQHF. The chain employs TRBV20-1 and TRBJ1-5; TRBD1 agrees at 7 bases. V was pared by 3 bases and J by 3 bases, with 2 bases of the junction left unmatched. This CDR3 has 13 residues. CDR1 and CDR2 (germline): DFQATT, SNEGSKA (reference sequence).

Ten or more counts support this clonotype. The rearrangement joins TRBV10-3 to TRBJ2-7, with TRBD2 as a possible D gene (6 bases). V lost 3 bases, J lost 3 bases, and 12 bases lay in between. There are 14 residues in the CDR3. Germline V gives CDR1 ENHRY, CDR2 SYGVKD. The CDR3 coding sequence is TGTGCCATCAGTGATATAGGAGGGTACTACGAGCAGTACTTC. This encodes CAISDIGGYYEQYF.

This clonotype showed up just a few times. The genes are TRBV30 and TRBJ1-2; 7 nucleotides match TRBD1. There are 14 residues in the CDR3. The germline gives CDR1 GTSNPN, CDR2 SVGIG (reference sequence). The V segment lost 3 bases and the J segment 12 bases; nucleotides outside the gene matches: 16. In DNA form, the CDR3 reads TGTGCCTGGAGGTACTCCGGACAGGCTGGGAGGGACACCTTC. Translation: CAWRYSGQAGRDTF. Full variable domain (missing parts from reference TRBV30 and TRBJ1-2): SQTIHQWPATLVQPVGSPLSLECTVEGTSNPNLYWYRQAAGRGLQLLFYSVGIGQISSEVPQNLSASRPQDRQFILSSKKLLLSDSGFYLCAWRYSGQAGRDTFGSGTRLTVV.

This clonotype was picked up a small number of times. The chain couples TRBV7-8 to TRBJ1-5; 9 nucleotides align to TRBD1. V dropped 4 bases and J dropped 6; count of bases not matched to a gene: 4. Germline assignment: CDR1 SGHVS and CDR2 FQNEAQ. CDR3 length equals 14 residues. The CDR3 sequence is CASSSGTGTQPQHF. The CDR3 nucleotides are TGTGCCAGCAGCTCAGGGACAGGGACTCAGCCCCAGCATTTT.